This passage covers 29 T cell receptor beta chains from one sample sequenced in a study of blood T cell repertoires in COVID-19. Here immunoSEQ multiplex PCR was the method, and the copy in TCRdb shows in-frame clones only, minus some. The sample yields around 270,000 clones, around four fifths seen once. Sequencing was done on a sample of peripheral blood. The receptor set was obtained from a man between 60 and 75 years old with acute or convalescent COVID-19.

The rearrangement links TRBV5-1 to TRBJ1-2; D gene uncertain. CDR1 SGHRS and CDR2 YFSETQ come from the germline V gene. V lost 0 bases and J lost 4, with 7 bases in between. CDR3 length: 13 residues. DNA of the CDR3: TGCGCCAGCAGCTTGGGGCACCTCTATGGCTACACCTTC. Translation: CASSLGHLYGYTF.

V and J are TRBV10-1 and TRBJ1-1; TRBD1 matches at 9 bases. The germline V gene encodes CDR1 WNHNN and CDR2 SYGVQD (reference sequence). The CDR3 spans 16 residues. V shed 4 bases and J 1 base; nucleotides not matched to a gene: 7. As DNA, the CDR3 is TGCGCCAGCAGTGGGCGGACAGGGGCTAGGAACACTGAAGCTTTCTTT. Its translation is CASSGRTGARNTEAFF.

This clone has just a few counts. As DNA, the CDR3 is TGCGCCAGCAGCCAAGAGGCGGGGGGCCTGGGGTATGGCTACACCTTC. Residues: CASSQEAGGLGYGYTF. V and J are TRBV4-1 and TRBJ1-2; D is perhaps TRBD1 (6 bases). V gave up 0 bases and J gave up 5 bases, with 16 bases separating them. The CDR3 is 16 residues long. CDR1 and CDR2 (germline): MGHRA, YSYEKL.

The chain uses TRBV25-1 and TRBJ1-2; the D gene is possibly TRBD1 (6 bases). The CDR3 spans 16 residues. Trimming took off 2 bases at V and 4 bases at J, with 17 bases between the two ends. Germline V lookup: CDR1 MGHDK, CDR2 SYGVNS. The CDR3 DNA sequence: TGTGCCAGCAGTGAACCTTGGGGGCAGGGAGTCTATGGCTACACCTTC. It encodes CASSEPWGQGVYGYTF.

CDR3 region: CASREGVYTEAFF. Here the CDR3 DNA reads TGTGCCAGTAGGGAGGGAGTTTACACTGAAGCTTTCTTT. The chain links TRBV19 to TRBJ1-1; D gene uncertain. Germline assignment: CDR1 LNHDA and CDR2 SQIVND (reference sequence). The V end was cut by 6 bases, the J end by 3 bases, with 11 bases between. The CDR3 covers 13 residues.

V gene TRBV10-3 combines with J gene TRBJ2-5; D might be TRBD2 (6 bases). V was pared by 4 bases and J by 5 bases, with 17 bases between. The CDR3 has 15 residues. In germline, CDR1 is ENHRY, CDR2 SYGVKD. CDR3 nucleotide sequence: TGTGCCATCAGTGTAAATGGCGGGGCCCTGGAGACCCAGTACTTC. Its translation: CAISVNGGALETQYF.

This chain joins TRBV7-2 and TRBJ1-6, with unresolved D. CDR3 size: 16 residues. Trimming left V 5 bases short and J 0 bases short, with 11 bases between. Per the germline V gene, CDR1 is SGHTA and CDR2 is FQGNSA. The CDR3 region is CASSTTGSSYNSPLHF. The DNA for the CDR3 is TGTGCCAGCAGCACGACGGGGAGCTCCTATAATTCACCCCTCCACTTT.

The chain uses TRBV5-6 and TRBJ2-1; TRBD2 agrees at 9 bases. This CDR3 is built from 16 residues. The germline gives CDR1 SGHDT, CDR2 YYEEEE. V was pared by 0 bases and J by 6 bases, with 7 bases of the junction left unmatched. CDR3 loop: CASSLVRGRAFNEQFF. For the CDR3, the DNA is TGTGCCAGCAGCTTGGTTCGCGGGAGGGCATTCAATGAGCAGTTCTTC.

The rearrangement uses TRBV3-1 (or the pseudogene TRBV3-2) and TRBJ1-1, with D possibly TRBD1 on 6 matching bases. V was pared by 0 bases and J by 1 base, with 9 bases between. Germline-derived CDR1 and CDR2 are LGHDT and YNNKEL (reference sequence). This CDR3 has 15 residues. Here the CDR3 reads CASSQEGARNTEAFF. The CDR3 DNA follows: TGTGCCAGCAGCCAAGAGGGGGCGCGGAACACTGAAGCTTTCTTT.

The chain has TRBV2 and TRBJ2-5; maybe TRBD1 (5 bases). The CDR3 runs 12 residues. Trimming cost V 4 bases and J 2 bases, with 5 bases left between them. Germline-derived CDR1 and CDR2 are SNHLY and FYNNEI. This CDR3 reads CASSGQQETQYF. The CDR3 DNA follows: TGTGCCAGCAGTGGACAGCAAGAGACCCAGTACTTC.

The chain joins TRBV19 to TRBJ2-7, with 9 positions matching TRBD1. The CDR3 covers 17 residues. Trimming at V came to 1 base and at J to 1 base, leaving 8 bases not matched to a gene. Looked up from germline, CDR1 is LNHDA and CDR2 is SQIVND (reference sequence). The CDR3 DNA sequence: TGTGCCAGTAGTATAGGCCCCGGGACAGGGATGTCCTACGAGCAGTACTTC. Translating gives CASSIGPGTGMSYEQYF. Filled out from reference TRBV19 and TRBJ2-7, the complete variable domain reads DGGITQSPKYLFRKEGQNVTLSCEQNLNHDAMYWYRQDPGQGLRLIYYSQIVNDFQKGDIAEGYSVSREKKESFPLTVTSAQKNPTAFYLCASSIGPGTGMSYEQYFGPGTRLTVT.

The V and J genes are TRBV7-2 and TRBJ2-1, with D unresolved. The germline V gene has CDR1 SGHTA and CDR2 FQGNSA. This CDR3 region has 17 residues. V lost 1 base and J lost 1, with 14 bases in between. This chain's CDR3 is CASSLGPRVLSYNEQFF. The CDR3 DNA follows: TGTGCCAGCAGCTTAGGTCCCCGGGTCCTATCCTACAATGAGCAGTTCTTC.

This sequence joins TRBV7-9 and TRBJ2-2, with 9 bases identical to TRBD2. Germline values: CDR1 SEHNR, CDR2 FQNEAQ (reference sequence). Losses at the gene ends were 5 bases for V and 1 base for J; bases not matched to a gene: 8. The CDR3 totals 17 residues. DNA of the CDR3: TGTGCCAGCAGCCTCCGGACTAGCGTAGAGAACACCGGGGAGCTGTTTTTT. This codes for CASSLRTSVENTGELFF.

Only one count was recorded for this clone. This chain connects TRBV9 to TRBJ2-1; 9 bases are shared with TRBD1. Trimming removed 4 bases from V and 5 bases from J; junction bases left unmatched: 7. CDR1 is SGDLS and CDR2 is YYNGEE in the germline V gene. The CDR3 runs to 15 residues. CDR3 residues: CASSPTGGVDNEQFF. The CDR3, as DNA: TGTGCCAGCAGCCCCACAGGGGGCGTAGACAATGAGCAGTTCTTC.

J is TRBJ2-1 and V is TRBV5-4, with TRBD2 matching over 16 bases. The junction had 7 bases not matched to a gene; V was cut back by 4 bases and J by 9 bases. The CDR3 totals 16 residues. Germline lookup yields CDR1 SGHNT and CDR2 YYREEE (reference sequence). The CDR3 coding sequence is TGTGCCAGCAGCGCCGGGACTAGCGGGGGGGCGGGTGAGCAGTTCTTC. Translating gives CASSAGTSGGAGEQFF.

The rearrangement uses TRBV28 and TRBJ2-7; the match to TRBD1 covers 7 bases. The V gene end was trimmed by 2 bases and the J gene end by 6 bases; junction bases not matched to a gene: 10. CDR3 size: 15 residues. CDR1 MDHEN and CDR2 SYDVKM come from the germline V gene. The chain's CDR3 is CASSLIEQGSSEQYF. Written as DNA, the CDR3 is TGTGCCAGCAGTTTAATCGAACAGGGGTCTAGCGAGCAGTACTTC.

The chain couples TRBV7-8 to TRBJ2-4; TRBD1 agrees at 8 bases. The CDR3 runs 16 residues. CDR1 and CDR2 (germline): SGHVS, FQNEAQ. After removal of 3 bases from V and 3 bases from J, the junction contained 7 bases not matched to a gene. The CDR3 is CASSFRGPWVKNIQYF. The CDR3 coding sequence is TGTGCCAGCAGCTTCAGGGGGCCGTGGGTCAAAAACATTCAGTACTTC.

Points on this clone: Other nucleotide sequences in the sample specify the same CDR3. This sequence joins TRBV18 and TRBJ1-1; 7 bases map to TRBD1. The germline gives CDR1 KGHSH, CDR2 LQKENI. V was clipped by 5 bases and J by 5 bases; unmatched bases: 11. This CDR3 spans 15 amino acids. In DNA, the CDR3 is TGTGCCAGCTCATCTGAATCAGGGGGACGGACTGAAGCTTTCTTT. This translates into CASSSESGGRTEAFF.

This clone was detected only a few times. The CDR3 sequence is CASSAGTGGTEQYF. Here the CDR3 DNA reads TGTGCCAGCAGTGCGGGGACAGGGGGCACGGAGCAGTACTTC. The genes are TRBV2 and TRBJ2-7, with 12 bases fitting TRBD1. The CDR3 spans 14 residues. V shed 4 bases, J shed 7 bases, and the junction held 5 bases outside the gene matches. Germline values: CDR1 SNHLY, CDR2 FYNNEI. Looking up the rest from reference TRBV2 and TRBJ2-7 gives the full variable domain: EPEVTQTPSHQVTQMGQEVILRCVPISNHLYFYWYRQILGQKVEFLVSFYNNEISEKSEIFDDQFSVERPDGSNFTLKIRSTKLEDSAMYFCASSAGTGGTEQYFGPGTRLTVT.

With regard to this clone: This sample also contains other DNA sequences that code for the same CDR3. CDR3 DNA: TGTGCCAGCAGCTTAGGACTCTACAATGAGCAGTTCTTC. This translates into CASSLGLYNEQFF. This sequence joins TRBV7-3 and TRBJ2-1, with D perhaps TRBD2 (5 bases). Looked up from germline, CDR1 is SGHTA and CDR2 is FQGTGA. The CDR3 has 13 amino acids. The V end lost 2 bases, the J end lost 3 bases, and 5 bases lay between the germline ends.

This sequence joins TRBV6-5 and TRBJ1-6, with TRBD1 matching over 7 bases. With V trimmed by 6 bases and J by 10 bases, 9 bases remained unmatched. Germline-derived CDR1 and CDR2 are MNHEY and SVGAGI. The CDR3 covers 14 residues. The CDR3 loop reads CASRPQGKESPLHF. Here the CDR3 DNA reads TGTGCCAGCAGGCCACAGGGGAAGGAATCACCCCTCCACTTT.

The J gene is TRBJ1-5, the V gene TRBV3-1 (or the pseudogene TRBV3-2); D gene unclear. In germline, CDR1 is LGHDT, CDR2 YNNKEL (reference sequence). V lost 0 bases and J lost 0, with 9 bases in between. This CDR3 is 16 amino acids long. The CDR3 coding sequence is TGTGCCAGCAGCCAAGAGGAGGATCGTAGCAATCAGCCCCAGCATTTT. It codes for CASSQEEDRSNQPQHF.

The rearrangement joins TRBV4-1 to TRBJ1-1; D is unresolved. Germline V lookup: CDR1 MGHRA, CDR2 YSYEKL. This CDR3 is 13 amino acids long. V lost 2 bases and J 11 bases, leaving 15 bases between the germline ends. The CDR3 DNA is TGCGCCAGCAGCCAAAGGCAGGTGGTGGCGGCTTTCTTT. The encoded protein is CASSQRQVVAAFF.

This chain joins TRBV5-1 and TRBJ1-2, with TRBD1 matching 10 bases. J lost 4 bases, V lost 0 bases, and 3 bases had no gene match. Germline V gene sequence: CDR1 SGHRS, CDR2 YFSETQ. The CDR3 length is 15 residues. In DNA form, the CDR3 reads TGCGCCAGCAGCTTGGCTGGGACAGGGGTCTATGGCTACACCTTC. Translation gives CASSLAGTGVYGYTF.

CDR3 in amino acids: CASSLDQTAYYGYTF. The CDR3 nucleotides read TGTGCCAGCAGCTTAGATCAGACAGCATACTATGGCTACACCTTC. The chain joins TRBV11-2 to TRBJ1-2, with D tentatively TRBD1 (5 bases). This CDR3 spans 15 amino acids. Per germline, CDR1 SGHAT and CDR2 FQNNGV. V shed 0 bases and J shed 3 bases, with 11 bases lying between them.

The chain combines TRBV29-1 with TRBJ1-5; 8 positions match TRBD1. Unmatched junction bases numbered 2, after V lost 5 bases and J lost 5 bases. Looked up from germline, CDR1 is SQVTM and CDR2 is ANQGSEA. The CDR3 totals 12 residues. CDR3 loop: CSVTQGDQPQHF. CDR3 coding DNA: TGCAGCGTTACACAGGGGGATCAGCCCCAGCATTTT.

This rearrangement joins TRBV7-8 to TRBJ1-6, with a possible D match to TRBD1 (6 bases). Germline V gives CDR1 SGHVS, CDR2 FQNEAQ. This CDR3 region has 15 residues. V was trimmed by 1 base and J by 6 bases, leaving 10 bases between them. The CDR3: CASSLDRAGNSPLHF. Here the CDR3 DNA reads TGTGCCAGCAGCTTAGACAGGGCCGGTAATTCACCCCTCCACTTT.

The V and J genes are TRBV20-1 and TRBJ1-1; 8 positions agree with TRBD1. V was pared by 3 bases and J by 4 bases, with 4 bases of the junction left unmatched. This CDR3 is 13 amino acids long. Germline values: CDR1 DFQATT, CDR2 SNEGSKA (reference sequence). This CDR3 reads CSASWDRTTEAFF. CDR3 in DNA: TGCAGTGCTAGTTGGGACAGGACCACTGAAGCTTTCTTT.

The rearrangement joins TRBV29-1 to TRBJ1-2; 8 bases agree with TRBD1. Germline V CDR1 and CDR2: SQVTM, ANQGSEA. The ends lost 4 bases at V and 6 bases at J; junction bases unmatched: 7. The CDR3 sequence is 13 residues long. The CDR3 bases are TGCAGCGTTGGCCAGGGGGCGTGGGATGGCTACACCTTC. It yields the protein CSVGQGAWDGYTF. The full variable domain, rest sourced from reference TRBV29-1 and TRBJ1-2, is SAVISQKPSRDICQRGTSLTIQCQVDSQVTMMFWYRQQPGQSLTLIATANQGSEATYESGFVIDKFPISRPNLTFSTLTVSNMSPEDSSIYLCSVGQGAWDGYTFGSGTRLTVV.